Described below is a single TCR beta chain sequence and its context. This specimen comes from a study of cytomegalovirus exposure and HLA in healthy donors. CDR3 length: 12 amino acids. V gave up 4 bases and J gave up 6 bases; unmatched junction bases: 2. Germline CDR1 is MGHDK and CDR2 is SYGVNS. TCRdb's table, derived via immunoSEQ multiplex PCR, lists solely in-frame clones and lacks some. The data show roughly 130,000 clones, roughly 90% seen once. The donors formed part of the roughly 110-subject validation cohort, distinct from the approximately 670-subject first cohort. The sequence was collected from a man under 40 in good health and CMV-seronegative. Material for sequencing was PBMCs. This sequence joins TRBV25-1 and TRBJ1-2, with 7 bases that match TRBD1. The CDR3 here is CASSATGDGYTF. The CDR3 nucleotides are TGTGCCAGCAGTGCTACAGGGGATGGCTACACCTTC.